Below are 9 T cell receptor beta chains sequenced from a single sample in a study of regulatory and conventional T cells in RAG deficiency. Conventional CD4+ T cells were sorted from blood as CD25-low CD127-high cells. The method was immunoSEQ multiplex PCR; TCRdb's version includes in-frame clones alone and lacks a portion of them. The data hold approximately 48,000 clones, with 75% to 90% observed a single time. A further study also used this sample, focusing on regulatory T cells. That investigation notes: Primers: 52 TRBV forward and 13 TRBJ reverse.

The specimen sequenced was CD4+ effector T cells sorted from blood. The receptors originated from a human donor in good health.

The chain employs TRBV7-8 and TRBJ2-4; possible D gene TRBD2, 7 bases. This CDR3 contains 16 residues. V lost 1 base, J lost 8 bases, and 18 bases lay in between. CDR1 and CDR2 from the germline V gene are SGHVS and FQNEAQ. The CDR3 nucleotides read TGTGCCAGCAGCTTAGGGGGGGGCCGACTTGGAGACATTCAGTACTTC. It is translated as CASSLGGGRLGDIQYF.

The chain recombines TRBV11-3 with TRBJ1-1; perhaps TRBD1 as D (5 bases). Germline CDR1 SGHNT, CDR2 YENEEA. Trimming left V 0 bases short and J 6 bases short, with 8 bases between. This CDR3 contains 13 residues. The CDR3 loop reads CASSLDRRAEAFF. The CDR3 DNA sequence: TGTGCCAGCAGCTTAGATCGCAGGGCTGAAGCTTTCTTT.

The chain has TRBV6-1 and TRBJ2-1; 9 positions match TRBD2. Looked up from germline, CDR1 is MNHNS and CDR2 is SASEGT. V lost 6 bases to trimming and J lost 3 bases; unmatched junction nucleotides: 3. The CDR3 contains 14 residues. CDR3 DNA sequence: TGTGCCAGCAGACCTAGCGGGGTCTACAATGAGCAGTTCTTC. Translated: CASRPSGVYNEQFF.

V is TRBV7-8 and J is TRBJ1-4; no clear D gene. The V gene lost 4 bases and the J gene lost 3 bases, with 12 bases spanning the gap. This CDR3 comprises 15 residues. Germline V lookup: CDR1 SGHVS, CDR2 FQNEAQ. The CDR3 here is CASSSGRVANEKLFF. CDR3 DNA sequence: TGTGCCAGCAGCTCCGGGCGGGTCGCTAATGAAAAACTGTTTTTT.

The chain uses TRBV19 and TRBJ2-7; possibly TRBD2 for D (5 bases). Germline CDR1 and CDR2: LNHDA and SQIVND (reference sequence). The CDR3 is 13 residues long. Trimming stripped 3 bases from V and 5 bases from J, with 11 bases between. CDR3 coding DNA: TGTGCCAGTAGTATGGTCGGGGTCAACGAGCAGTACTTC. Amino acids: CASSMVGVNEQYF.

This chain joins TRBV5-1 and TRBJ1-1; the D gene is possibly TRBD1 (5 bases). Trimming removed 3 bases from V and 4 bases from J, with 10 bases in between. CDR1 and CDR2 from the germline V gene are SGHRS and YFSETQ. The CDR3 spans 13 residues. The CDR3 here is CASSYTQGTEAFF. The DNA of the CDR3 is TGCGCCAGCAGCTATACCCAGGGCACTGAAGCTTTCTTT.

The genes are TRBV9 and TRBJ1-2; 9 nucleotides align to TRBD1. Germline V lookup: CDR1 SGDLS, CDR2 YYNGEE. The J segment lost 7 bases and the V segment lost 3 bases, leaving 4 bases of the junction unmatched. This CDR3 has 13 amino acids. Written as DNA, the CDR3 is TGTGCCAGCAGCGCATGGACAGGGGCTGGCTACACCTTC. Translated: CASSAWTGAGYTF.

The chain couples TRBV7-9 to TRBJ2-1; D call uncertain. Germline V gene sequence: CDR1 SEHNR, CDR2 FQNEAQ (reference sequence). CDR3 length: 11 residues. V was cut by 7 bases and J by 8 bases, with 9 bases left in between. The CDR3: CASTDVDEQFF. The CDR3 coding sequence is TGTGCCAGCACCGATGTCGATGAGCAGTTCTTC.

The V call is TRBV7-3, the J call TRBJ1-2, with D maybe TRBD1 (5 bases). Trimming took 9 bases from V and 2 from J, leaving 13 bases between them. Germline CDR1 and CDR2: SGHTA and FQGTGA. The CDR3 extends over 13 amino acids. This CDR3 reads CASAMDNNYGYTF. In nucleotides, the CDR3 is TGTGCCAGTGCCATGGACAACAACTATGGCTACACCTTC.